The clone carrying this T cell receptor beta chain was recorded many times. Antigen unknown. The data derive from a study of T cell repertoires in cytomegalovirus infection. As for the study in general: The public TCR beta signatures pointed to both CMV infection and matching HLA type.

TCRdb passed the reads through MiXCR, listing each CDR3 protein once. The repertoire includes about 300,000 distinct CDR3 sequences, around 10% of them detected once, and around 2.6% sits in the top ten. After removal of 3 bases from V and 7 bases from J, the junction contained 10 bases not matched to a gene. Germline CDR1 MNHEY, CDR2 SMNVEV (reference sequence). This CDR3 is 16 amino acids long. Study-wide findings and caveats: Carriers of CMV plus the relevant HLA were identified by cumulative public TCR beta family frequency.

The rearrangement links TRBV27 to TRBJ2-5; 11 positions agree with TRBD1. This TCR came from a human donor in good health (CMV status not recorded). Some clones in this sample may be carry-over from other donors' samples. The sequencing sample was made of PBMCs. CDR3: CASSFLLPGQGGTQYF. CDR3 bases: TGTGCCAGCAGTTTCTTACTCCCGGGACAGGGGGGGACCCAGTACTTC.